This entry features one T cell receptor (beta chain) sequence. Its cognate antigen is unknown. The sample is drawn from a study of T cells after yellow fever vaccination. General observations from the study: Reappearance after the booster was seen for most primary-vaccination clones, at about 95% CD4 and 88% CD8.

Germline V CDR1 and CDR2: MNHEY, SMNVEV (reference sequence). The CDR3 sequence is 13 residues long. Trimming took off 6 bases at V and 0 bases at J, with 8 bases between the two ends. TCRdb passed the 5' RACE reads through MiXCR, listing each CDR3 protein once. The data hold 250,000 to 300,000 distinct CDR3 sequences, with approximately 12% observed a single time. The material was CD4+ T cells sorted from PBMCs, obtained 45 days after the yellow fever booster vaccination. This TCR was sampled from a man younger than 45 who received the YFV17D yellow fever vaccine. V and J are TRBV27 and TRBJ1-1; D uncertain. This CDR3 is CASRGSMNTEAFF. The CDR3 DNA sequence: TGTGCCAGCAGAGGGTCCATGAACACTGAAGCTTTCTTT.